These 13 T cell receptor beta chains were sequenced from one sample in a study of beta chain features in type 1 diabetes. The study, taken as a whole, reports: Shorter TCRB CDR3s, moderately but significantly so, marked every one of the four CD4+ subsets in Type 1 diabetes patients.

Isolated RNA was reverse transcribed in full, so expressed TCRB transcripts were sequenced. Data came from immunoSEQ multiplex PCR; TCRdb stores just in-frame clones and leaves some out. Found here are about 160,000 clones, roughly 59% of them singletons; the top ten hold 0.08% to 0.09%. Antigens of these TCRs are unknown. The source material was naive CD4+ T cells from blood. These TCRs come from a man aged 25 to 40 with type 1 diabetes.

The rearrangement links TRBV25-1 to TRBJ2-5; possible D gene TRBD2, 5 bases. V lost 3 bases, J lost 3 bases, and 17 bases lay in between. Germline V gives CDR1 MGHDK, CDR2 SYGVNS. The CDR3 consists of 16 residues. The CDR3: CASSDLAGRVKETQYF. CDR3 nucleotides: TGTGCCAGCAGTGACCTCGCGGGTCGTGTTAAAGAGACCCAGTACTTC.

The chain uses TRBV7-9 and TRBJ2-1; 7 nucleotides agree with TRBD1. Germline V gene sequence: CDR1 SEHNR, CDR2 FQNEAQ (reference sequence). V shed 1 base, J shed 1 base, and the junction held 7 bases outside the gene matches. CDR3 length equals 17 residues. DNA for the CDR3: TGTGCCAGCAGCTTAGTGTGGGACAGCATTTCCTACAATGAGCAGTTCTTC. It translates to CASSLVWDSISYNEQFF.

The chain uses TRBV13 and TRBJ1-1; no clear D. V was pared by 1 base and J by 4 bases, with 10 bases between. This CDR3 has 14 amino acids. Per the germline V gene, CDR1 is PRHDT and CDR2 is FYEKMQ (reference sequence). This CDR3 reads CASSLAGGPTEAFF. The CDR3, as DNA: TGTGCCAGCAGCTTAGCAGGAGGTCCCACTGAAGCTTTCTTT.

There are a few counts of this clone. V gene TRBV29-1 combines with J gene TRBJ2-5; 7 nucleotides line up with TRBD1. V was clipped by 7 bases and J by 0 bases; unmatched bases: 5. Germline values: CDR1 SQVTM, CDR2 ANQGSEA. This CDR3 has 13 residues. The CDR3 DNA follows: TGCAGCGGGACAGGAACGTACCAAGAGACCCAGTACTTC. It translates to CSGTGTYQETQYF.

The rearrangement links TRBV30 to TRBJ2-7, with D possibly matching TRBD2 (6 bases). Germline V gene data show CDR1 as GTSNPN and CDR2 as SVGIG (reference sequence). CDR3 length: 16 residues. Trimming stripped 2 bases from V and 1 base from J, with 18 bases between. The CDR3 is CAWSPGLRARSYEQYF. The CDR3 nucleotides read TGTGCCTGGAGTCCGGGACTTCGGGCCCGGTCCTACGAGCAGTACTTC.

The chain couples TRBV29-1 to TRBJ2-7; D may be TRBD2 (6 bases). Per the germline V gene, CDR1 is SQVTM and CDR2 is ANQGSEA. The V end lost 7 bases, the J end lost 5 bases, and 18 bases lay between the germline ends. The CDR3 has 13 amino acids. CDR3 sequence (DNA): TGCAGCGCCCGGGGGAAGGGTCATCACGAGCAGTACTTC. Encoded protein: CSARGKGHHEQYF.

The chain uses TRBV15 and TRBJ2-1; D remains ambiguous. Germline V gene data show CDR1 as LNHNV and CDR2 as YYDKDF (reference sequence). The CDR3 spans 14 residues. Between the trimmed V and J ends, which lost 1 base and 10 bases, there was a span of 14 bases. CDR3 sequence (DNA): TGTGCCACCAGCAGAGCCGACTGGCCTCGGGAGCAGTTCTTC. Protein: CATSRADWPREQFF.

V is TRBV30 and J is TRBJ2-2; D may be TRBD1 (6 bases). CDR1 and CDR2 (germline): GTSNPN, SVGIG (reference sequence). The CDR3 length is 14 residues. Written as DNA, the CDR3 is TGTGCTAAAGGGGACAACGCGAACACCGGGGAGCTGTTTTTT. It codes for CAKGDNANTGELFF.

This chain connects TRBV7-2 to TRBJ2-2; D unclear. Germline lookup yields CDR1 SGHTA and CDR2 FQGNSA. The CDR3 contains 15 residues. With 5 bases removed from V and 5 bases from J, the gap between germline ends came to 15 bases. In DNA, the CDR3 is TGTGCCAGCAGCCCCAACCGACAAGTGACCGGGGAGCTGTTTTTT. It yields the protein CASSPNRQVTGELFF.

The chain carries TRBV5-1 and TRBJ2-3, with D uncertain. Between the trimmed V and J ends, which lost 5 bases and 3 bases, there was a span of 4 bases. There are 11 residues in the CDR3. CDR1 and CDR2 from the germline V gene are SGHRS and YFSETQ. The CDR3: CASRRTDTQYF. In nucleotides, the CDR3 is TGCGCCAGCAGGCGAACAGATACGCAGTATTTT.

Remarks on this clone: The sample carries other DNA sequences with the same CDR3. The genes are TRBV7-9 and TRBJ2-7; weak D call: TRBD1 (5 bases). The CDR3 loop spans 13 amino acids. Trimming left V 0 bases short and J 2 bases short, with 5 bases between. The V gene's germline CDR1 is SEHNR and CDR2 FQNEAQ (reference sequence). The CDR3 DNA is TGTGCCAGCAGCTTAGCAGGGGCCTACGAGCAGTACTTC. This translates into CASSLAGAYEQYF.

The J gene is TRBJ1-1, the V gene TRBV1; the table gives TRBD1 as D, unverified against the DNA. TRBV1 represents a pseudogene. The CDR3 spans 15 residues. CDR3 sequence: CTSPDRSSLNTEAFF. The CDR3 nucleotides are TGCACCTCACCGGACAGGTCGTCTCTGAACACTGAAGCTTTCTTT.

This chain uses TRBV6-6 with TRBJ2-5; TRBD1 agrees at 8 bases. There are 16 residues in the CDR3. Germline values: CDR1 MNHNY, CDR2 SVGAGI (reference sequence). V lost 6 bases, J lost 2 bases, and 11 bases stayed unmatched. CDR3 protein: CASRPGTGDNQETQYF. The CDR3, as DNA: TGTGCCAGCAGACCCGGGACAGGCGATAATCAAGAGACCCAGTACTTC.